A single TCR beta chain is shown here with its context. Germline CDR1 and CDR2: SGHVS and FQNEAQ. V lost 3 bases and J lost 2, with 9 bases in between. This CDR3 is 14 amino acids long. This entry comes from a study of T-cell memory formation after mild COVID-19. MiXCR, applied by TCRdb to the 5' RACE reads, yields one record per CDR3 protein. The sample shows roughly 220,000 distinct CDR3 sequences, 9.5% of them seen only once. The chain uses TRBV7-8 and TRBJ2-3, with unresolved D. The TCR comes from a man aged 18 to 35 who had mild COVID-19 (a few samples of this study predate the infection). Cell type and time point are not known. Sequencing used PBMCs or a T cell subset sorted from them (not recorded which). The CDR3: CASSFRTLTDTQYF. As DNA, the CDR3 is TGTGCCAGCAGCTTCCGGACCCTCACAGATACGCAGTATTTT.